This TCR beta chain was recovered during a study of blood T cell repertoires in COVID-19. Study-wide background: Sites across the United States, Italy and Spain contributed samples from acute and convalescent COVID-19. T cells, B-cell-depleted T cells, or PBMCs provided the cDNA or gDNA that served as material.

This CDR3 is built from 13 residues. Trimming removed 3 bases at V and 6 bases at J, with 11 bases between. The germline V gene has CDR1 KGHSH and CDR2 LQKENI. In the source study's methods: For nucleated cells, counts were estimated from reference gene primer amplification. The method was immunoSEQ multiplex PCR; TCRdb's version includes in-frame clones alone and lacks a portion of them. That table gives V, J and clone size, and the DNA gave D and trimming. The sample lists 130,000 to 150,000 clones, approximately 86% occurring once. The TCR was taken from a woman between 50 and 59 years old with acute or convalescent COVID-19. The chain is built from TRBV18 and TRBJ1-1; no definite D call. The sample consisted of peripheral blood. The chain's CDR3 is CASSPGEPAEAFF. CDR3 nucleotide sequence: TGTGCCAGCTCACCCGGTGAACCCGCTGAAGCTTTCTTT.